One sample yielded the 30 T cell receptor beta chains listed below, sequenced in a study of graft-versus-host responses after intestinal transplantation. TCRdb keeps only in-frame clones here, not all; method: immunoSEQ multiplex PCR. This table has fewer than 100,000 clones, around 88% appearing once. Sample: PBMCs, taken 255 days after intestinal transplant. These receptors were taken from a human patient who received an intestinal transplant, so some T cells may come from the graft donor.

The rearrangement uses TRBV6-5 and TRBJ1-1; perhaps TRBD1 as D (5 bases). From germline, CDR1 is MNHEY and CDR2 SVGAGI. Trimming pared 7 bases from V and 9 bases from J, leaving 18 bases between. The CDR3 runs to 13 residues. As DNA, the CDR3 is TGTGCCAGCACGGCCAGGGATTCGGCTAAAGCTTTCTTT. Translation: CASTARDSAKAFF.

The rearrangement joins TRBV28 to TRBJ1-2, with 9 positions matching TRBD1. The germline V gene encodes CDR1 MDHEN and CDR2 SYDVKM. V was clipped by 2 bases and J by 8 bases; unmatched bases: 9. This CDR3 comprises 15 residues. The CDR3 reads CASSLGDREWKGYTF. DNA of the CDR3: TGTGCCAGCAGTTTAGGGGACAGGGAGTGGAAAGGCTACACCTTC.

This sequence joins TRBV14 and TRBJ2-1; perhaps TRBD2 as D (5 bases). Germline CDR1 is SGHDN and CDR2 is FVKESK. The V end was cut by 0 bases, the J end by 4 bases, with 13 bases between. The CDR3 has 16 amino acids. Here the CDR3 reads CASSQDIGLGYNEQFF. Written as DNA, the CDR3 is TGTGCCAGCAGCCAAGATATAGGACTGGGTTACAATGAGCAGTTCTTC. The full variable domain, completed using reference TRBV14 and TRBJ2-1, is EAGVTQFPSHSVIEKGQTVTLRCDPISGHDNLYWYRRVMGKEIKFLLHFVKESKQDESGMPNNRFLAERTGGTYSTLKVQPAELEDSGVYFCASSQDIGLGYNEQFFGPGTRLTVL.

The chain carries TRBV7-8 and TRBJ2-5; TRBD1 is a possible D gene (5 bases). Trimming removed 5 bases from V and 2 bases from J, with 18 bases in between. Germline CDR1 is SGHVS and CDR2 is FQNEAQ. This CDR3 region has 16 residues. In DNA, the CDR3 is TGTGCCAGCAGCAAAAGGGGTGAAGGGATGCAAGAGACCCAGTACTTC. This translates into CASSKRGEGMQETQYF.

The V and J genes are TRBV2 and TRBJ2-7; D is undetermined. Germline V gene sequence: CDR1 SNHLY, CDR2 FYNNEI. There are 12 residues in the CDR3. Trimming left V 8 bases short and J 4 bases short, with 12 bases between. The CDR3 DNA follows: TGTGCCAGCCCCGGACCGACTTACGAGCAGTACGTC. Translating it yields CASPGPTYEQYV.

In DNA form, the CDR3 reads TGTGCCAGCAGCTTGGCGGGACCAACCCAAGAGACCCAGTACTTC. Protein: CASSLAGPTQETQYF. The V gene is TRBV28, the J gene TRBJ2-5; a possible D gene is TRBD2 (6 bases). The ends were cut back, 6 bases at V and 1 base at J, with 15 bases in the middle. The CDR3 sequence is 15 residues long. CDR1 and CDR2 from the germline V gene are MDHEN and SYDVKM.

About this clone itself: This same CDR3 is encoded by further DNA sequences in the sample. The chain couples TRBV7-9 to TRBJ1-1; D unclear. The CDR3 covers 12 residues. Germline-derived CDR1 and CDR2 are SEHNR and FQNEAQ (reference sequence). The germline V and J ends were trimmed by 1 base and 5 bases, with 5 bases remaining between them. CDR3: CASSLGETEAFF. The CDR3, as DNA: TGTGCCAGCAGCTTAGGTGAAACTGAAGCTTTCTTT.

This chain connects TRBV29-1 to TRBJ2-5; 7 bases match TRBD1. V was pared by 6 bases and J by 1 base, with 8 bases of the junction left unmatched. The CDR3 is 14 residues long. Germline V gene sequence: CDR1 SQVTM, CDR2 ANQGSEA. The CDR3 here is CSVASGGSQETQYF. The DNA of the CDR3 is TGCAGCGTCGCCTCAGGGGGTAGCCAAGAGACCCAGTACTTC.

The rearrangement uses TRBV9 and TRBJ2-3, with 7 bases lining up with TRBD2. Germline trimming cut 0 bases from V and 4 bases from J; bases unmatched to any gene: 11. Germline V gene lookup returns CDR1 SGDLS and CDR2 YYNGEE. The CDR3 length is 17 residues. The DNA of the CDR3 is TGTGCCAGCAGCGTAGCCCAGGGAGGGGTCCGAGCAGATACGCAGTATTTT. Protein product: CASSVAQGGVRADTQYF.

V and J are TRBV9 and TRBJ1-2; D remains ambiguous. This CDR3 comprises 15 residues. Germline V CDR1 and CDR2: SGDLS, YYNGEE. Deletions cut 0 bases from V and 4 bases from J, with 13 bases between. CDR3 amino acids: CASSVGSTWGYGYTF. The CDR3, as DNA: TGTGCCAGCAGCGTAGGTTCAACTTGGGGCTATGGCTACACCTTC.

The chain recombines TRBV7-9 with TRBJ2-7; no definite D call. The length of the CDR3 is 12 residues. CDR1 SEHNR and CDR2 FQNEAQ come from the germline V gene (reference sequence). The V gene lost 4 bases and the J gene lost 6 bases, with 10 bases spanning the gap. As DNA, the CDR3 is TGTGCCAGCAGCTCCGGGCCGGGCGAGCAGTACGTC. This encodes CASSSGPGEQYV.

The chain uses TRBV18 and TRBJ2-1; D is possibly TRBD1 (5 bases). Germline CDR1 reads KGHSH; CDR2 reads LQKENI. The CDR3 length is 19 residues. V lost 3 bases and J 2 bases, leaving 23 bases between the germline ends. CDR3 in DNA: TGTGCCAGCTCACCCCTTGACTCGACAGCGCCGCCAACCTACAATGAGCAGTTCTTC. Translated: CASSPLDSTAPPTYNEQFF.

The J gene is TRBJ1-6, the V gene TRBV25-1; tentatively, D is TRBD1 (5 bases). CDR3 size: 15 residues. The V end lost 6 bases, the J end lost 8 bases, and 17 bases lay between the germline ends. Germline V gene lookup returns CDR1 MGHDK and CDR2 SYGVNS. The CDR3 bases are TGTGCCAGCAGCGCCCCCCCAGGGTTCGATTCACCCCTCCACTTT. Protein product: CASSAPPGFDSPLHF.

This chain links TRBV19 with TRBJ2-2, with 8 nucleotides matching TRBD2. With 1 base clipped from V and 4 bases from J, the junction kept 5 bases outside the gene matches. In germline, CDR1 is LNHDA, CDR2 SQIVND (reference sequence). The CDR3 consists of 16 residues. The CDR3, as DNA: TGTGCCAGTAGTATAGCCGGGGGGGCTATCACCGGGGAGCTGTTTTTT. It yields the protein CASSIAGGAITGELFF.

The V gene is TRBV18, the J gene TRBJ2-1; D unresolved. Germline V gives CDR1 KGHSH, CDR2 LQKENI. V dropped 1 base and J dropped 6 bases, with 13 bases sitting between them. The CDR3 runs 15 residues. CDR3: CASSPQATAGNEQFF. Here the CDR3 DNA reads TGTGCCAGCTCACCACAAGCCACCGCCGGCAATGAGCAGTTCTTC.

Here the CDR3 reads CASSQALAGADLAKNIQYF. CDR3 bases: TGCGCCAGCAGCCAAGCCCTTGCGGGCGCTGACCTAGCCAAAAACATTCAGTACTTC. J is TRBJ2-4 and V is TRBV4-3; D might be TRBD2 (5 bases). Germline CDR1 reads LGHNA; CDR2 reads YSLEER. With 1 base removed from V and 0 bases from J, the gap between germline ends came to 19 bases. The CDR3 has 19 amino acids.

The J gene is TRBJ2-1, the V gene TRBV4-2, with 10 nucleotides matching TRBD2. The CDR3 covers 17 residues. V dropped 3 bases and J dropped 6; count of bases not matched to a gene: 11. Germline lookup yields CDR1 LGHNA and CDR2 YNFKEQ. CDR3 bases: TGTGCCAGCAGCCAGCTCCTAGCGGGAGTAGCCCTCAATGAGCAGTTCTTC. Protein product: CASSQLLAGVALNEQFF.

The V and J genes are TRBV7-2 and TRBJ2-3; 15 bases align to TRBD2. The CDR3 is 17 amino acids. J was trimmed by 2 bases and V by 7 bases; bases with no gene match: 7. In germline, CDR1 is SGHTA, CDR2 FQGNSA. The CDR3 loop reads CASTSGLAGGPTDTQYF. In DNA, the CDR3 is TGTGCCAGCACCTCAGGACTAGCGGGGGGGCCCACAGATACGCAGTATTTT.

The V gene is TRBV9, the J gene TRBJ1-1; no firm D call. Deletions cut 2 bases from V and 0 bases from J, with 5 bases between. This CDR3 is 13 amino acids long. From germline, CDR1 is SGDLS and CDR2 YYNGEE. CDR3 coding DNA: TGTGCCAGCAGCGTCGCACTGAACACTGAAGCTTTCTTT. Protein product: CASSVALNTEAFF.

CDR3 DNA sequence: TGCGCCAGCAGCTTGGGACCGAGCACAGATACGCAGTATTTT. Translating gives CASSLGPSTDTQYF. The chain is built from TRBV5-1 and TRBJ2-3; no clear D gene. This CDR3 region has 14 residues. Between the trimmed V and J ends, which lost 0 bases and 0 bases, there was a span of 5 bases. Looked up from germline, CDR1 is SGHRS and CDR2 is YFSETQ.

The chain combines TRBV7-8 with TRBJ2-7; 9 bases align to TRBD2. Germline V gene lookup returns CDR1 SGHVS and CDR2 FQNEAQ. CDR3 length: 18 amino acids. The V and J ends lost 5 bases and 3 bases, in that order; junction bases with no gene match: 17. CDR3 in DNA: TGTGCCAGCAGCCCTAAGGTCGGTAGCGGGGGCTCCATCTACGAGCAGTACTTC. Translated, it gives CASSPKVGSGGSIYEQYF.

V and J are TRBV4-3 and TRBJ2-1; 9 positions agree with TRBD1. Germline CDR1 is LGHNA and CDR2 is YSLEER. Trimming removed 10 bases from V and 7 bases from J; junction bases left unmatched: 8. This CDR3 comprises 13 residues. This CDR3 is CATSADRGNEQFF. CDR3 in DNA: TGCGCCACCTCGGCAGACAGGGGGAATGAGCAGTTCTTC.

The rearrangement joins TRBV5-1 to TRBJ2-1; D gene ambiguous. Germline CDR1 and CDR2: SGHRS and YFSETQ. V was trimmed by 1 base and J by 1 base, leaving 9 bases between them. The CDR3 is 15 amino acids. The chain's CDR3 is CASSLNRQSYNEQFF. The CDR3 nucleotides are TGCGCCAGCAGCTTGAACAGACAATCCTACAATGAGCAGTTCTTC.

The chain couples TRBV6-5 to TRBJ2-2; D is undetermined. The V end was cut by 7 bases, the J end by 3 bases, with 6 bases between. The CDR3 totals 12 residues. Germline CDR1 is MNHEY and CDR2 is SVGAGI. Here the CDR3 reads CASTKDTGELFF. The CDR3 DNA reads as TGTGCCAGCACCAAGGACACCGGGGAGCTGTTTTTT.

The chain combines TRBV6-1 with TRBJ1-5, with D perhaps TRBD1 (6 bases). The germline V and J ends were trimmed by 4 bases and 0 bases, with 13 bases remaining between them. The germline CDR1 and CDR2 sequences are MNHNS and SASEGT. The CDR3 is made up of 16 amino acids. This chain's CDR3 is CASSVIRTASNQPQHF. The CDR3, as DNA: TGTGCCAGCAGTGTGATAAGGACAGCTAGCAATCAGCCCCAGCATTTT.

The V gene is TRBV5-1, the J gene TRBJ2-7; D gene ambiguous. Germline V gives CDR1 SGHRS, CDR2 YFSETQ. CDR3 length: 13 amino acids. The V end was cut by 2 bases, the J end by 6 bases, with 12 bases between. The CDR3 DNA reads TGCGCCAGCAGCTTCGTCTCCTCGGGCGAGCAGTACTTC. Translating it yields CASSFVSSGEQYF.

In its sample, this clone was seen once. This chain uses TRBV18 with TRBJ2-7; the D is unclear. This CDR3 has 16 amino acids. Germline CDR1 is KGHSH and CDR2 is LQKENI. V lost 0 bases to trimming and J lost 2 bases, with 14 bases between them. The CDR3 loop reads CASSPPFGFPTYEQYF. The CDR3 nucleotides read TGTGCCAGCTCACCACCGTTTGGGTTCCCTACCTACGAGCAGTACTTC.

This clone was picked up one time. DNA for the CDR3: TGTGCCAGCAGCTTGGCCGTTAGAACCTACAATGAGCAGTTCTTC. Protein: CASSLAVRTYNEQFF. The J gene is TRBJ2-1, the V gene TRBV5-6; no reliable D call. The CDR3 contains 15 residues. Germline CDR1 is SGHDT and CDR2 is YYEEEE. The ends were cut back, 0 bases at V and 2 bases at J, with 9 bases in the middle. Combining the CDR3 with reference TRBV5-6 and TRBJ2-1 gives the whole variable domain DAGVTQSPTHLIKTRGQQVTLRCSPKSGHDTVSWYQQALGQGPQFIFQYYEEEERQRGNFPDRFSGHQFPNYSSELNVNALLLGDSALYLCASSLAVRTYNEQFFGPGTRLTVL.

The chain joins TRBV5-1 to TRBJ2-1, with TRBD2 identical over 7 bases. Germline CDR1 SGHRS, CDR2 YFSETQ. V shed 1 base and J 7 bases; nucleotides not matched to a gene: 11. This CDR3 has 16 residues. The CDR3 region is CASSLQWLADYNEQFF. The CDR3 DNA sequence: TGCGCCAGCAGCTTGCAGTGGCTAGCGGATTATAATGAGCAGTTCTTC.

The chain employs TRBV27 and TRBJ2-5, with a weak D call TRBD2 (6 bases). The V gene's germline CDR1 is MNHEY and CDR2 SMNVEV (reference sequence). The CDR3 totals 14 residues. V lost 5 bases to trimming and J lost 3 bases, with 13 bases between them. The CDR3 DNA follows: TGTGCCAGCAGTCCGGCGGGGCCCGAAGAGACCCAGTACTTC. This sequence encodes CASSPAGPEETQYF.